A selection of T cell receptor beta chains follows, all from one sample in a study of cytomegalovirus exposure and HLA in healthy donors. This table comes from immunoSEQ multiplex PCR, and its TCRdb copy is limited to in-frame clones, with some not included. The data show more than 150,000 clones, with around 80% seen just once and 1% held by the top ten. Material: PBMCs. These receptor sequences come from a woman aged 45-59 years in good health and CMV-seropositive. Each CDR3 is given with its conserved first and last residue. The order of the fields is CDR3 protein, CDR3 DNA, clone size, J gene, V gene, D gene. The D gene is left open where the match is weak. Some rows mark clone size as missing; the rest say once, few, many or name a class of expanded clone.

CASRDTRSGQPQHF | TGTGCCAGCCGGGACACCAGATCGGGGCAGCCCCAGCATTTT | few | TRBJ1-5 | TRBV2 | .
CASSAGGRDPLPEQFF | TGTGCCAGCAGCGCCGGGGGGCGGGACCCCCTACCGGAGCAGTTCTTC | . | TRBJ2-1 | TRBV11-2 | .
CSVDPGTREGLYNEQFF | TGCAGCGTTGATCCGGGGACCCGGGAGGGCCTCTACAATGAGCAGTTCTTC | once | TRBJ2-1 | TRBV29-1 | TRBD2
CASSVGGRGWTGELFF | TGTGCCAGCAGCGTAGGCGGCAGGGGGTGGACCGGGGAGCTGTTTTTT | . | TRBJ2-2 | TRBV9 | TRBD1
CSVDEGGRSYEQYF | TGCAGCGTTGATGAGGGAGGGCGGTCCTACGAGCAGTACTTC | . | TRBJ2-7 | TRBV29-1 | TRBD2
CASRITSGGYNEQFF | TGTGCCAGCAGGATAACTAGCGGGGGGTACAATGAGCAGTTCTTC | . | TRBJ2-1 | TRBV7-2 | TRBD2
CASSWASYGETQYF | TGTGCCAGCAGCTGGGCCTCCTATGGGGAGACCCAGTACTTC | . | TRBJ2-5 | TRBV7-2 | .
CASTNTVREQFF | TGTGCCAGCACAAATACAGTGAGAGAGCAGTTCTTC | . | TRBJ2-1 | TRBV27 | .
CASSLNSREQETQYF | TGTGCCAGCAGCCTAAATTCAAGGGAGCAAGAGACCCAGTACTTC | . | TRBJ2-5 | TRBV11-3 | .
CASSGLAGLGAYNEQFF | TGTGCCAGCAGTGGACTAGCGGGCCTCGGGGCCTACAATGAGCAGTTCTTC | . | TRBJ2-1 | TRBV11-1 | TRBD2
CASSLGSGFNSPLHF | TGTGCCAGCAGCTTAGGGTCAGGGTTCAATTCACCCCTCCACTTT | . | TRBJ1-6 | TRBV7-9 | .
CASSIGGLETEAFF | TGTGCCAGCAGCATTGGGGGGTTGGAGACTGAAGCTTTCTTT | . | TRBJ1-1 | TRBV21-1 | .
CASSLYAGEYNEQFF | TGTGCCAGCAGCTTATACGCGGGAGAATACAATGAGCAGTTCTTC | . | TRBJ2-1 | TRBV7-2 | TRBD2
CASSMSGGVPYEQYF | TGTGCCAGTAGTATGTCAGGCGGGGTCCCCTACGAGCAGTACTTC | . | TRBJ2-7 | TRBV19 | .
CASADGGGSNQPQHF | TGTGCCAGCGCTGACGGAGGAGGGAGCAATCAGCCCCAGCATTTT | once | TRBJ1-5 | TRBV27 | .
CASSFGASTGELFF | TGTGCCAGCAGCTTTGGGGCGTCCACCGGGGAGCTGTTTTTT | . | TRBJ2-2 | TRBV5-4 | .
CASSGTGGGQPQHF | TGCGCCAGCAGTGGGACAGGGGGAGGACAGCCCCAGCATTTT | . | TRBJ1-5 | TRBV5-1 | TRBD1
CASSQDGGTGNRF | TGCGCCAGCAGCCAAGATGGGGGGACAGGGAACCGGTTT | . | TRBJ1-1 | TRBV4-1 | TRBD1
CATSRRFRGRPTSNTGELFF | TGTGCCACCAGCAGGCGATTTCGCGGGCGCCCAACCTCGAACACCGGGGAGCTGTTTTTT | . | TRBJ2-2 | TRBV15 | .
CASSYSGGVEPQHF | TGTGCCAGCAGTTACTCAGGGGGGGTCGAGCCCCAGCATTTT | . | TRBJ1-5 | TRBV6-6 | .
CASSYLDRGEAFF | TGCGCCAGCAGCTACCTGGACAGGGGTGAAGCTTTCTTT | . | TRBJ1-1 | TRBV5-1 | TRBD1
CASSLGLYEQYF | TGTGCCAGCTCCCTAGGACTATACGAGCAGTACTTC | . | TRBJ2-7 | TRBV18 | .
CASSPGTAGREKLFF | TGTGCCAGCTCACCTGGGACAGCGGGCCGAGAAAAACTGTTTTTT | . | TRBJ1-4 | TRBV18 | TRBD1
CASSKGLNQPQHF | TGTGCTAGCAGCAAGGGGTTGAATCAGCCCCAGCATTTT | few | TRBJ1-5 | TRBV7-7 | .
CASSSTGGFGTEAFF | TGTGCCAGCAGCTCGACAGGGGGTTTCGGCACTGAAGCTTTCTTT | . | TRBJ1-1 | TRBV11-2 | TRBD1
CASSWLAGGLQYF | TGTGCCAGCAGCTGGTTAGCGGGGGGTTTGCAGTACTTC | . | TRBJ2-7 | TRBV11-1 | TRBD2
CAISGGEETQYF | TGTGCCATCAGTGGCGGGGAAGAGACCCAGTACTTC | . | TRBJ2-5 | TRBV10-3 | .
CACPSPDTQYF | TGTGCCTGTCCTAGTCCAGATACGCAGTATTTT | . | TRBJ2-3 | TRBV30 | .
CASSYSWATGELFF | TGTGCCAGCAGTTACTCGTGGGCCACCGGGGAGCTGTTTTTT | . | TRBJ2-2 | TRBV6-6 | .
CASKGEISSGKLFF | TGTGCCAGCAAGGGGGAGATCTCAAGCGGAAAACTGTTTTTT | once | TRBJ1-4 | TRBV6-5 | .
CASSQDLTSTDTQYF | TGCGCCAGCAGCCAAGACCTGACTAGCACAGATACGCAGTATTTT | . | TRBJ2-3 | TRBV4-3 | .
CASSRYPAHGELFF | TGTGCCAGCTCACGATATCCAGCGCACGGGGAGCTGTTTTTT | . | TRBJ2-2 | TRBV18 | .
CASSYSRYGDTEAFF | TGTGCCAGCAGTTACTCGAGGTACGGAGACACTGAAGCTTTCTTT | . | TRBJ1-1 | TRBV6-5 | .
CASSSGDRAVEQYF | TGTGCCAGCAGCTCGGGGGACAGGGCCGTCGAGCAGTACTTC | . | TRBJ2-7 | TRBV7-9 | TRBD1
CASSLGASSSYNEQFF | TGTGCCAGCAGTTTAGGGGCGTCCTCCTCCTACAATGAGCAGTTCTTC | . | TRBJ2-1 | TRBV27 | .
CASSPYDPSTTEAFF | TGCGCCAGCAGCCCCTACGACCCTTCGACAACTGAAGCTTTCTTT | . | TRBJ1-1 | TRBV5-1 | .
CASSFTGQRNTIYF | TGTGCCAGCAGTTTTACGGGACAAAGAAACACCATATATTTT | . | TRBJ1-3 | TRBV7-6 | .
CATRLTGGSNEKLFF | TGTGCCACCCGTCTAACAGGGGGCTCAAATGAAAAACTGTTTTTT | . | TRBJ1-4 | TRBV6-5 | TRBD1
CASSLQGARIYEQYF | TGTGCCAGCAGCTTACAGGGGGCTAGGATCTACGAGCAGTACTTC | once | TRBJ2-7 | TRBV7-9 | TRBD1
CASTDGASGSYEQYF | TGTGCCAGTACGGACGGGGCTAGCGGGAGTTACGAGCAGTACTTC | . | TRBJ2-7 | TRBV19 | TRBD2
CASSHPGWTGLDTSTDTQYF | TGTGCCAGCTCACATCCCGGTTGGACAGGCTTAGACACTAGCACAGATACGCAGTATTTT | once | TRBJ2-3 | TRBV18 | TRBD1
CASSLGLGLAGVGQFF | TGTGCCAGCAGCTTGGGATTGGGCCTAGCGGGCGTTGGGCAGTTCTTC | . | TRBJ2-1 | TRBV5-4 | TRBD2
CASSLVTSGGDTQYF | TGCGCCAGCAGCTTGGTTACTAGCGGGGGGGATACGCAGTATTTT | once | TRBJ2-3 | TRBV5-1 | TRBD2
CASSPPARVGEKLFF | TGTGCCAGCTCACCACCGGCCAGGGTTGGTGAAAAACTGTTTTTT | . | TRBJ1-4 | TRBV18 | .
CSVHPGTGSSYNEQFF | TGCAGCGTCCACCCAGGGACCGGGAGCTCCTACAATGAGCAGTTCTTC | . | TRBJ2-1 | TRBV29-1 | .
CASSPRKSHTDTQYF | TGTGCCAGCTCACCACGAAAGAGCCACACAGATACGCAGTATTTT | . | TRBJ2-3 | TRBV18 | .
CASSPPGTGGGELFF | TGTGCCAGCAGCCCTCCCGGGACAGGCGGCGGGGAGCTGTTTTTT | . | TRBJ2-2 | TRBV7-8 | TRBD1
CASSLLAGGTYEQYF | TGTGCCAGCAGTTTACTAGCGGGAGGAACGTACGAGCAGTACTTC | . | TRBJ2-7 | TRBV27 | TRBD2
CASSLGWVGGRHTGELFF | TGTGCCAGCAGCTTGGGATGGGTAGGGGGCAGGCACACCGGGGAGCTGTTTTTT | . | TRBJ2-2 | TRBV5-6 | TRBD1
CASRGGQGRHYGYTF | TGTGCCAGCAGGGGTGGACAGGGACGGCACTATGGCTACACCTTC | . | TRBJ1-2 | TRBV2 | TRBD1
CASSQDRVGGYTF | TGTGCCAGCAGTCAGGACAGGGTCGGTGGCTACACCTTC | . | TRBJ1-2 | TRBV28 | TRBD1
CASREGTSGRGSTDTQYF | TGTGCCAGCAGGGAAGGGACTAGCGGGAGGGGGAGCACAGATACGCAGTATTTT | . | TRBJ2-3 | TRBV6-1 | TRBD2
CASSANQETQYF | TGTGCCAGCAGTGCAAATCAAGAGACCCAGTACTTC | . | TRBJ2-5 | TRBV6-1 | .
CASSLSSPPNEQFF | TGTGCCAGCAGTTTATCGTCCCCCCCTAATGAGCAGTTCTTC | once | TRBJ2-1 | TRBV27 | .
CASSPWTGGNYGYTF | TGTGCCAGCAGCCCATGGACAGGGGGGAACTATGGCTACACCTTC | . | TRBJ1-2 | TRBV5-4 | TRBD1